This TCR beta chain was documented in a study of CD8+ T cells in alopecia areata (dated by TCRdb to 2016 to 2018). Study-wide context: Treated patients were enrolled in an open-label pilot trial of oral tofacitinib at 5 to 10 mg twice daily for moderate-to-severe alopecia areata. Tofacitinib was administered for 6 to 18 months, and 6 months of follow-up off drug were then conducted to assess delayed response and recurrence. The SALT score, which quantifies the percentage of affected scalp surface area, was used to measure disease severity in treated patients. The study used high-throughput TCRbeta sequencing to examine T cell clonal expansion in alopecia areata, in both the C3H/HeJ mouse model and human patients. Scalp tissue and sorted CD4+ and CD8+ peripheral blood T cells from patchy and totalis/universalis alopecia areata patients and from healthy controls were covered by human TCRbeta sequencing. Biopsies were taken from tofacitinib-treated patients at baseline and at 4 and 24 weeks of treatment, and a later scalp biopsy was taken in several of the tofacitinib-treated patients. Clonality in the scalp was compared among normal scalp (n=4), patchy alopecia areata scalp (n=8), and alopecia totalis/universalis scalp (n=8). The RNA source kit depended on sample type: the PAXgene miRNA kit for fixed scalp, the miRNeasy kit for PBMCs, and the RNeasy kit for mouse skin. immunoSEQ multiplex PCR using 35 Vbeta forward primers and 13 Jbeta reverse primers was used to amplify TCRbeta CDR3 regions.

Note on this clone: Its antigen has not been determined. Base qualities are not provided; no much larger clone lies one nucleotide away.

In light of the paper, this sample's time point label describes: approximately 4 weeks on oral tofacitinib. The treatment or condition label, as the study defines it: oral pan-JAK inhibitor, 5-10 mg twice daily. From alopecia areata patients, peripheral blood was collected along with lesional scalp punch biopsies. After PBMCs were isolated by density centrifugation and stained for CD3, CD4 and CD8, a FACSAria was used to sort CD4+ and CD8+ T cells. The investigation overall reported the following: Shared TCR sequences between patients were less evident than in mice, which may be partly attributable to HLA diversity in the patient population. Many expanded lesional clones persisted in scalp and blood during tofacitinib treatment, which may partly explain relapse after stopping treatment. Because the treated cohort was small and had just a single nonresponder, larger studies are needed to establish links between baseline CD8+ expansion and response. Tofacitinib significantly lowered scalp clonality and the number of expanded CD8+ clones among the top 100 scalp clones. Resident alphabeta T cells in normal human skin are also sequenced, complicating scalp TCR repertoire analysis, unlike mouse skin dominated by gammadelta T cells. Compared with normal scalp, lesional scalp, particularly in alopecia totalis/universalis, had higher clonality and more expanded CD8+ clones, which suggests antigenic drive.

The germline V gene (reference sequence) supplies CDR1 GTSNPN and CDR2 SVGIG. Spanning cysteine to phenylalanine, the CDR3 consists of 13 amino acids. Only CDR3 DNA remains: 39 bases, in frame from the first base. V has 5 bases trimmed and J has 8 bases trimmed; junction bases matching no gene number 5. The library was generated by the immunoSEQ multiplex PCR assay. RNA was extracted from all samples and reverse transcribed into cDNA as template for TCR sequencing. First-strand cDNA was synthesized using SuperScript III with a 2:1 mix of oligo-dT and random hexamers. A synthetic immune receptor repertoire was used to assess amplification bias, and residual bias was removed computationally. Per the source publication's procedure: Raw reads were preprocessed for error removal, and CDR3 was defined according to IMGT conventions as running from the conserved cysteine to phenylalanine. To get clonality, Shannon entropy was normalized by log2 of the number of productive unique TCRs and the result was subtracted from 1. Whether each scalp clone was CD4 or CD8 was inferred by checking scalp TCRbeta sequences against the CD4 and CD8 repertoires from sorted blood. What TCRdb holds here is the immuneACCESS table cut down to in-frame rearrangements. Part of the clones is not present; checked against another copy, under half of the missing clones reflect an unresolved V gene, and the others are unexplained. That table is the source of V, J and clone size, and D and trimming were worked out from the DNA. In all, the sample holds about 200,000 clones, and around three fifths of those were seen once. Roughly 1.4% of the sample belongs to the ten largest clones.

This material consisted of CD4+ T cells sorted from blood, taken at week 4, from a patient treated with tofacitinib. The rearrangement joined TRBV30 to TRBJ1-4, and TRBD1 matches 10 of the central bases. The source is a human donor with alopecia areata. The CDR3 in this case is CAWDRGPREKLFF. The nucleotides read TGTGCCTGGGACAGGGGGCCAAGAGAAAAACTGTTTTTT.